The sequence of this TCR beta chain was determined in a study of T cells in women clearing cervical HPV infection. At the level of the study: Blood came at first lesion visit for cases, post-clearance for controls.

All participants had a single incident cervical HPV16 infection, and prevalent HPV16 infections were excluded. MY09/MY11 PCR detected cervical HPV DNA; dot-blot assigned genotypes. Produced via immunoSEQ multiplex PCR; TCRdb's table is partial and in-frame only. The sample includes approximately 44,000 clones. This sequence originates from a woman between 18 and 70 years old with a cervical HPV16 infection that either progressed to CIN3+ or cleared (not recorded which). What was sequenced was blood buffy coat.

The CDR3 DNA, read in part, is TGCAGTGCTAGGACAGGGCGGTACGAG. It yields the protein CSARTGRYE. The whole CDR3 protein reads CSARTGRYEQYF. The gene calls are TRBV20-1 and TRBJ2-7, with 7 nucleotides matching TRBD1. The CDR3 end is not reached by the read, which stops 3 residues before it; the germline J gene fills it in. Trimming cost V 3 bases and J 4 bases; bases outside gene matches: 3. Germline V gene sequence: CDR1 DFQATT, CDR2 SNEGSKA (reference sequence). CDR3 length: 12 amino acids.